This T cell receptor (beta chain) was identified in a study of T cells in Graves' hyperthyroidism and ophthalmopathy. About the study: Peripheral blood was secured at the point of initial diagnosis, before any treatment.

The authors deemed Graves' hyperthyroidism stable absent ophthalmopathy progression within 18 months. RNA transcripts gave rise to amplified TCR beta CDR3 regions. Using the HTBI primer set, a first-round RT-PCR was run on the TCR CDR3. TCRdb re-analysed the multiplex PCR reads in MiXCR, keeping a single row per CDR3 protein. The sample consists of 300,000 to 450,000 distinct CDR3 sequences, 14% to 15% of them appearing once. The ends were cut back, 5 bases at V and 4 bases at J, with 11 bases in the middle. The CDR3 is 13 amino acids. CDR1 is MNHEY, CDR2 SMNVEV, per germline (reference sequence). This clonotype appeared many times.

This TCR was sampled from a woman aged 25 to 39 with Graves' hyperthyroidism. The rearrangement uses TRBV27 and TRBJ1-2, with D perhaps TRBD1 (6 bases). Sequencing was carried out using blood. DNA for the CDR3: TGTGCCAGCAGTAATGACAGGTTCTATGGCTACACCTTC. Its protein is CASSNDRFYGYTF.